This record looks at one T cell receptor (beta chain) sequence and its context. The data stem from a study of T-cell memory formation after mild COVID-19. This CDR3 is built from 10 residues. CDR1 DFQATT and CDR2 SNEGSKA come from the germline V gene (reference sequence). Trimming removed 3 bases at V and 3 bases at J, with 2 bases between. TCRdb independently ran MiXCR on the 5' RACE reads; one entry per CDR3 protein. In the table there are approximately 580,000 distinct CDR3 sequences, just over 20% of which are singletons. This clonotype was sampled from an adult woman who had mild COVID-19 (a few samples of this study predate the infection). Cell type and time point are not known. The rearrangement joins TRBV20-1 to TRBJ2-5; D gene uncertain. Source material: PBMCs or a T cell subset sorted from them (not recorded which). CDR3 coding DNA: TGCAGTGCTAGTAAAGAGACCCAGTACTTC. As protein: CSASKETQYF.